The sequence of this T cell receptor (beta chain) was determined in a study of cytomegalovirus exposure and HLA in healthy donors. V gave up 6 bases and J gave up 4 bases, with 15 bases separating them. Germline V gene lookup returns CDR1 LGHNT and CDR2 FRNRAP. This CDR3 has 14 amino acids. The PCR used 60 Vbeta and 13 Jbeta primers. The data were produced by immunoSEQ multiplex PCR, yet TCRdb's version contains in-frame clones alone and is incomplete. The sample yields approximately 170,000 clones, just under 80% seen once. This TCR was sampled from a woman aged 40 to 49 in good health and CMV-seropositive. The V and J genes are TRBV12-5 and TRBJ1-1; D possibly corresponds to TRBD1 (5 bases). Sequencing was carried out using PBMCs. CDR3 region: CASGPTSGITEAFF. DNA of the CDR3: TGTGCTAGTGGACCCACTTCAGGGATCACTGAAGCTTTCTTT.